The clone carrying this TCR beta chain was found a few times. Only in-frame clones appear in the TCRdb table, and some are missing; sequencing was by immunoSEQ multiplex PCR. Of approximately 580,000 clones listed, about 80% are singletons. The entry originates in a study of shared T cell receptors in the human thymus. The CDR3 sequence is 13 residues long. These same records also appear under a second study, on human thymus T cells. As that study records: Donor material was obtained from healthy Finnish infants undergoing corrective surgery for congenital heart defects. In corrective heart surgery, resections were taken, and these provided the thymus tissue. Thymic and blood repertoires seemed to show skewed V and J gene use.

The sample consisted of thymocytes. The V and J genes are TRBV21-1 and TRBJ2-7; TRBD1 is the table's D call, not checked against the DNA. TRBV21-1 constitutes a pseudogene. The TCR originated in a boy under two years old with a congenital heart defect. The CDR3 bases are TGTGCCAGCACCCAGGACAGTTCCTACGAGCAGTACTTC. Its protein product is CASTQDSSYEQYF.